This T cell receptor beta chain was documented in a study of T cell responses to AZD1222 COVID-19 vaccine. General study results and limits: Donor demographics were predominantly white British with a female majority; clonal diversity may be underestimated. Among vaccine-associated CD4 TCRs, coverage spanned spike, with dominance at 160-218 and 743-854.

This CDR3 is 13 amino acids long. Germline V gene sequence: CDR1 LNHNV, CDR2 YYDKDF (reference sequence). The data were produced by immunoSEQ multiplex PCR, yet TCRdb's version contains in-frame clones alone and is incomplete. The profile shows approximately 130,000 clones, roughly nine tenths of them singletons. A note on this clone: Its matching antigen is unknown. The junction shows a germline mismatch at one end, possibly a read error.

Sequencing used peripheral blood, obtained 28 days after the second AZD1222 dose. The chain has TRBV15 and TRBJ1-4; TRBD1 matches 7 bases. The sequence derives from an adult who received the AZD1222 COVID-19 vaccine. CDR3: CATSTGTVTPAVF. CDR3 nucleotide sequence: TGTGCCACCAGCACAGGGACAGTTACACCTGCGGTTTTT.